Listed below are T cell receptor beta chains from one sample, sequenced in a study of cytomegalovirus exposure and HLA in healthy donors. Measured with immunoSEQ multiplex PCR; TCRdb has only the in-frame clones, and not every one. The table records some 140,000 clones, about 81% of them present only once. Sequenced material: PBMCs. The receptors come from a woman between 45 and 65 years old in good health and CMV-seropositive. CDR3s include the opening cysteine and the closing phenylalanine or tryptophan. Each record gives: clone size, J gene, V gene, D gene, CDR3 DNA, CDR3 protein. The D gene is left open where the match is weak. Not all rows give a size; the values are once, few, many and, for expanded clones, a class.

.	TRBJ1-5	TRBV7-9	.	TGTGCCAGCAGCATTACAGGGACGAGCGAGCCCCAGCATTTT	CASSITGTSEPQHF
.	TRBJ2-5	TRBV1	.	TGCACCAGCAGCCTACGACTAGCGGGAGAGTCAGAGACCCAGTACTTC	CTSSLRLAGESETQYF
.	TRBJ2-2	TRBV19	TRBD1	TGTGCCACGCGAAACAGGGGAACGACCGGGGAGCTGTTTTTT	CATRNRGTTGELFF
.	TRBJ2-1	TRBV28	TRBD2	TGTGCCAGCAGTTTTCCGGGACTAGCGGGAGGGCGGAATGAGCAGTTCTTC	CASSFPGLAGGRNEQFF
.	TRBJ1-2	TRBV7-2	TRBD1	TGTGCCAGCAGCTTATTTTTGCAGGGGGATTATGGCTCCACCTTC	CASSLFLQGDYGSTF
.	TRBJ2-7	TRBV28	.	TGTGCCAGCGCCTCCGGGACTCCGATCCCCTACGAGCAGTACTTC	CASASGTPIPYEQYF
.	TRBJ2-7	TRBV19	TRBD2	TGTGCCAGTAGCACTTCTAGCGGGGGGTACTACGAGCAGTACTTC	CASSTSSGGYYEQYF
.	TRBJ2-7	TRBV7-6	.	TGTGCCAGCAGCTTATTTGAGGGAAGGCAGTACTTC	CASSLFEGRQYF
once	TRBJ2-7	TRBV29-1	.	TGCAGCGTCGGGGGAGGCCTCCTAGGGGCCGATAACTACTACGAGCAGTACTTC	CSVGGGLLGADNYYEQYF
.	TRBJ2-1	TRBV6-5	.	TGTGCCAGCAGTTACTCATCAGTCAATGAGCAGTTCTTC	CASSYSSVNEQFF
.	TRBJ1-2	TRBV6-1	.	TGTGCCAGCACCGAAGGGGGAGACGCTAACTATGGCTACACCTTC	CASTEGGDANYGYTF
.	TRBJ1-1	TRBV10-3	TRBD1	TGTGCCATCAGTGAGCTCCGGACAGGGGCAGTGGTCACTGAAGCTTTCTTT	CAISELRTGAVVTEAFF
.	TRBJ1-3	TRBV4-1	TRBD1	TGCGCCAGCAGCCAGGAGACAGGGCGAAACACCATATATTTT	CASSQETGRNTIYF
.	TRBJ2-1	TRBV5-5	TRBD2	TGTGCCAGCAAGCGGGGCGTCTACAATGAGCAGTTCTTC	CASKRGVYNEQFF
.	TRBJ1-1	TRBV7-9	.	TGTGCCAGCAGCCCACTGGGGGCGGCCACTGAAGCTTTCTTT	CASSPLGAATEAFF
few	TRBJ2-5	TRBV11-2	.	TGTGCCAGCAGCTTAGTCGCAGGAAGTGGGGAGGAGACCCAGTACTTC	CASSLVAGSGEETQYF
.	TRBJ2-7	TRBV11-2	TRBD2	TGTGCCAGCAGCTTAGAAGTAGCGGGAAAATACGAGCAGTACTTC	CASSLEVAGKYEQYF
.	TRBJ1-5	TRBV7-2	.	TGTGTCAGCAGCTTAGCGCAGTTTGAAACAGAGCCCCAGCATTTT	CVSSLAQFETEPQHF
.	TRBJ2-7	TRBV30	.	TGTGCCTGGAGTGTCTATGACGAGCAGTACTTC	CAWSVYDEQYF
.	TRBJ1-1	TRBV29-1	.	TGCAGCGTTGAAAGGACAGCGGACACTGAAGCTTTCTTT	CSVERTADTEAFF
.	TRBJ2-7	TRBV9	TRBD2	TGTGCCAGCAGCCCGTCGGGGACTAGGGGCTACGAGCAGTACTTC	CASSPSGTRGYEQYF